A single sample gave rise to the 12 T cell receptor beta chains below, sequenced in a study of T-cell memory formation after mild COVID-19. One entry per CDR3 protein results from TCRdb running MiXCR on the 5' RACE reads. The sample carries 140,000 or so distinct CDR3 sequences, 13% to 15% recorded once. The specimen was PBMCs or a T cell subset sorted from them (not recorded which). All receptors come from an adult woman who had mild COVID-19 (a few samples of this study predate the infection). Cell type and time point are not known.

This clonotype was observed many times. The chain is built from TRBV5-1 and TRBJ2-1, with a tentative D call TRBD1 (6 bases). Per germline, CDR1 SGHRS and CDR2 YFSETQ. This CDR3 has 18 residues. Trimming took 0 bases from V and 2 from J, leaving 18 bases between them. CDR3 bases: TGCGCCAGCAGCTTGGACCCCGGGACACTAAGTACCTACAATGAGCAGTTCTTC. This codes for CASSLDPGTLSTYNEQFF.

CDR3 nucleotides: TGTGCCAGCCTGCCCTCGGGGAGCTGGTACACAGATACGCAGTATTTT. Its translation is CASLPSGSWYTDTQYF. The V gene is TRBV27, the J gene TRBJ2-3; weak D call: TRBD2 (5 bases). The CDR3 has 16 residues. Trimming left V 8 bases short and J 2 bases short, with 20 bases between. CDR1 MNHEY and CDR2 SMNVEV come from the germline V gene (reference sequence).

This clonotype was observed once. The chain is built from TRBV5-4 and TRBJ2-5; TRBD2 is a possible D gene (5 bases). The CDR3 has 13 residues. V gave up 1 base and J gave up 4 bases, with 8 bases separating them. CDR1 is SGHNT and CDR2 is YYREEE in the germline V gene (reference sequence). The CDR3 DNA reads TGTGCCAGCAGCTTGAGAGGGAGAGAGACCCAGTACTTC. It is translated as CASSLRGRETQYF.

The chain couples TRBV7-9 to TRBJ1-1; tentative D call: TRBD1 (6 bases). CDR1 is SEHNR and CDR2 is FQNEAQ in the germline V gene (reference sequence). This CDR3 region has 13 residues. Between the trimmed V and J ends, which lost 6 bases and 8 bases, there was a span of 16 bases. Written as DNA, the CDR3 is TGTGCCAGCAGATCGGCAGGGGCGAGGGAAGCTTTCTTT. As protein: CASRSAGAREAFF.

The chain uses TRBV7-3 and TRBJ2-3; 13 positions match TRBD2. CDR1 and CDR2 from the germline V gene are SGHTA and FQGTGA. The CDR3 consists of 17 residues. V trimming: 4 bases; J trimming: 4 bases; junction bases outside the gene matches: 8. CDR3 sequence (DNA): TGTGCCAGCAGCTCCCCGGGACTAGCGGGATTTCCAGATACGCAGTATTTT. Its translation is CASSSPGLAGFPDTQYF.

The chain uses TRBV29-1 and TRBJ2-7, with TRBD2 as a possible D gene (5 bases). This CDR3 is built from 12 residues. V was trimmed by 4 bases and J by 2 bases, leaving 9 bases between them. From germline, CDR1 is SQVTM and CDR2 ANQGSEA. CDR3 sequence reads: CSVGTVTYEQYF. CDR3 nucleotides: TGCAGCGTTGGGACTGTCACCTACGAGCAGTACTTC.

The chain has TRBV9 and TRBJ2-1; TRBD1 matches 8 bases. The J segment lost 3 bases and the V segment lost 1 base, leaving 9 bases of the junction unmatched. Per the germline V gene, CDR1 is SGDLS and CDR2 is YYNGEE. CDR3 length equals 17 residues. The CDR3 DNA is TGTGCCAGCAGCGTAACTCCCGGGACAGGTCTCTACAATGAGCAGTTCTTC. Protein: CASSVTPGTGLYNEQFF.

V usage is TRBV9 and J usage is TRBJ1-2, with D perhaps matching TRBD1 (6 bases). The CDR3 length is 14 residues. Trimming left V 4 bases short and J 8 bases short, with 18 bases between. Germline lookup yields CDR1 SGDLS and CDR2 YYNGEE. The CDR3: CASSPSDGGHGYTF. The CDR3, as DNA: TGTGCCAGCAGCCCCTCCGATGGGGGCCACGGCTACACCTTC.

This clonotype was counted many times. The chain couples TRBV7-9 to TRBJ2-1; D gene uncertain. V was trimmed by 4 bases and J by 0 bases, leaving 10 bases between them. The CDR3 consists of 15 residues. The germline V gene has CDR1 SEHNR and CDR2 FQNEAQ (reference sequence). The CDR3 is CASSSRTFSYNEQFF. The CDR3 DNA is TGTGCCAGCAGCTCCCGGACCTTCTCCTACAATGAGCAGTTCTTC.

This clonotype turned up a few times. This chain joins TRBV4-1 and TRBJ1-2, with unresolved D. Trimming shortened V by 0 bases and J by 1 base, and 12 bases separated the two germline ends. The CDR3 runs 16 residues. The V gene's germline CDR1 is MGHRA and CDR2 YSYEKL. The DNA for the CDR3 is TGCGCCAGCAGCCAAGACGGGCAGGCGAATAACTATGGCTACACCTTC. Translation gives CASSQDGQANNYGYTF.

This clonotype was seen a handful of times. V and J are TRBV27 and TRBJ2-2, with D uncertain. The germline CDR1 and CDR2 sequences are MNHEY and SMNVEV (reference sequence). This CDR3 has 16 amino acids. V shed 3 bases and J shed 0 bases, with 11 bases lying between them. DNA of the CDR3: TGTGCCAGCAGTTTTGTTGGGATTTCGAACACCGGGGAGCTGTTTTTT. Translation: CASSFVGISNTGELFF.

V usage is TRBV7-8 and J usage is TRBJ2-1, with D tentatively TRBD1 (5 bases). Trimming pared 1 base from V and 6 bases from J, leaving 13 bases between. CDR1 and CDR2 from the germline V gene are SGHVS and FQNEAQ. CDR3 size: 15 residues. The CDR3 nucleotides are TGTGCCAGCAGCTTAGGCTCAGGGCGGCTCAATGAGCAGTTCTTC. Protein sequence: CASSLGSGRLNEQFF.